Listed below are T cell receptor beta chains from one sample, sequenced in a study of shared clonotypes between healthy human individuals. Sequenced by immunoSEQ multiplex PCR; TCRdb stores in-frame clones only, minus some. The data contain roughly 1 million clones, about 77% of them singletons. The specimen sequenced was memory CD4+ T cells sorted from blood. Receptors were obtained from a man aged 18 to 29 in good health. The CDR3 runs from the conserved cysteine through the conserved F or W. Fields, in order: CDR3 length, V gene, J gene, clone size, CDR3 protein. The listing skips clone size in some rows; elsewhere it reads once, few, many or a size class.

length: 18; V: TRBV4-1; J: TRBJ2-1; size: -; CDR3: CASSQGLAGGPSYNEQFF
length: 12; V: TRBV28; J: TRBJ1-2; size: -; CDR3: CASSSRTYGYTF
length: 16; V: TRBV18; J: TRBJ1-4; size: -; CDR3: CASSRTAQGNNEKLFF
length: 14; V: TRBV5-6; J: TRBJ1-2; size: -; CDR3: CASKPGTTNYGYTF
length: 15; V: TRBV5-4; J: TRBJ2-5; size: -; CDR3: CASSLGRGSQETQYF
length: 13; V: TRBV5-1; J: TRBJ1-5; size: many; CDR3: CASRQGDNQPQHF
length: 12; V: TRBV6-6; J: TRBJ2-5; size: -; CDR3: CASARGYETQYF
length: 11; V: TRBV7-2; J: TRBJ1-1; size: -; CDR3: CASSNTGVAFF
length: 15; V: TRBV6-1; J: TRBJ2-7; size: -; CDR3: CASSYSGSSHYEQYF
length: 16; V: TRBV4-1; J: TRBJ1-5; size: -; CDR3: CASSHSIQGLLQPQHF
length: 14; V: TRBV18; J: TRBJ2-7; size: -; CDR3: CASSEGARLYEQYF
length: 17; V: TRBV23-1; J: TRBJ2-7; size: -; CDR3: CASSQFPGLPGPYEQYF
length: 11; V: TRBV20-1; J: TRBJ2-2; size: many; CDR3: CSAPGTGELFF
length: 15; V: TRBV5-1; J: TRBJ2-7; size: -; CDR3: CASSPRAERSYEQYF
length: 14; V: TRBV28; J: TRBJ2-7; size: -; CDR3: CASSFPDRVHEQYF
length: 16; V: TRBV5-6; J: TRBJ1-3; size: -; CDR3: CASSLQGPLSGNTIYF
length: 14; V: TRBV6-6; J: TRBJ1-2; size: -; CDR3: CASSQGLGDYGYTF
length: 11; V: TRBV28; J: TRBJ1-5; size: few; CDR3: CASRANQPQHF
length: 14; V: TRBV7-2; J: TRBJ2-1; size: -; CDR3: CASSPRTSGPEQFF
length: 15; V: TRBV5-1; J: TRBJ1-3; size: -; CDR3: CASSLRGSSGNTIYF
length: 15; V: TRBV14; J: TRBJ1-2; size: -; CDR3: CASSQEVGSLLGYTF
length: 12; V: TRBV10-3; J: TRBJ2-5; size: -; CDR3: CAIRNQQETQYF